One sample yielded the 11 T cell receptor beta chains listed below, sequenced in a study of control samples from healthy donors and cancer patients. Profiling relied on immunoSEQ multiplex PCR, and the TCRdb table lists in-frame clones only, not all of them. In the table there are about 120,000 clones, approximately 88% of which are singletons. Sequenced sample: blood. These receptors originate from a man between 40 and 49 years old in good health.

In this sample, this clone turned up a few times. DNA of the CDR3: TGCGCCAGCAGCTTGACAGGGACCGGGGAGCTGTTTTTT. Protein sequence: CASSLTGTGELFF. The chain combines TRBV10-1 with TRBJ2-2; 7 bases fit TRBD1. CDR1 and CDR2 from the germline V gene are WNHNN and SYGVQD (reference sequence). The V and J ends lost 6 bases and 5 bases, in that order; junction bases with no gene match: 3. The CDR3 contains 13 residues.

Concerning this clone itself: This same CDR3 is encoded by further DNA sequences in the sample. The chain has TRBV5-5 and TRBJ2-3; 8 bases align to TRBD2. V gave up 1 base and J gave up 3 bases; unmatched junction bases: 1. CDR1 is SGHKS and CDR2 is YYEKEE in the germline V gene (reference sequence). The CDR3 extends over 14 amino acids. The CDR3 region has the DNA TGTGCCAGCAGCTTGCGGGGGGGGACAGATACGCAGTATTTT. It encodes CASSLRGGTDTQYF.

The chain recombines TRBV5-1 with TRBJ1-1, with D tentatively TRBD1 (5 bases). Germline loops: CDR1 SGHRS, CDR2 YFSETQ. V lost 4 bases and J lost 2, with 12 bases in between. The CDR3 contains 14 residues. The CDR3 DNA sequence: TGCGCCAGCAGCACCGGACACATTAACACTGAAGCTTTCTTT. Its protein is CASSTGHINTEAFF.

The chain recombines TRBV27 with TRBJ2-7; perhaps TRBD1 as D (6 bases). CDR3 length equals 17 residues. Between the trimmed V and J ends, which lost 6 bases and 7 bases, there was a span of 28 bases. Germline values: CDR1 MNHEY, CDR2 SMNVEV (reference sequence). DNA of the CDR3: TGTGCCAGCAGCCCAGACAGGACTGGCGCCCGACGTGAGGAGCAGTACTTC. This gives the protein CASSPDRTGARREEQYF.

The rearrangement joins TRBV5-6 to TRBJ2-6; D is perhaps TRBD1 (5 bases). The ends were cut back, 0 bases at V and 2 bases at J, with 18 bases in the middle. Germline CDR1 and CDR2: SGHDT and YYEEEE. The CDR3 covers 19 residues. CDR3 sequence: CASSLGSAGNVAGANVLTF. CDR3 in DNA: TGTGCCAGCAGCTTGGGATCTGCAGGGAATGTCGCTGGGGCCAACGTCCTGACTTTC.

The V call is TRBV11-3, the J call TRBJ2-5; D could derive from TRBD1 or TRBD2 (5 bases each). There are 15 residues in the CDR3. CDR1 SGHNT and CDR2 YENEEA come from the germline V gene. Trimming pared 1 base from V and 0 bases from J, leaving 9 bases between. The CDR3: CASSLGQRYQETQYF. CDR3 DNA sequence: TGTGCCAGCAGCTTAGGACAGCGGTACCAAGAGACCCAGTACTTC.

This rearrangement joins TRBV6-6 to TRBJ2-1; 9 nucleotides align to TRBD2. Per the germline V gene, CDR1 is MNHNY and CDR2 is SVGAGI (reference sequence). The J segment lost 2 bases and the V segment lost 5 bases, leaving 1 base of the junction unmatched. The CDR3 runs 14 residues. The CDR3 DNA follows: TGTGCCAGCAGTCGCGGGGGGGCCTACAATGAGCAGTTCTTC. Protein product: CASSRGGAYNEQFF.

The count of this clone is one. This chain connects TRBV9 to TRBJ2-2; 14 positions agree with TRBD2. After removal of 2 bases from V and 1 base from J, the junction contained 1 base not matched to a gene. This CDR3 comprises 17 residues. Germline CDR1 and CDR2: SGDLS and YYNGEE. DNA of the CDR3: TGTGCCAGCAGCGTCGGGACTAGCGGGGGGAACACCGGGGAGCTGTTTTTT. Its protein is CASSVGTSGGNTGELFF.

The chain carries TRBV4-2 and TRBJ2-7; TRBD2 matches at 7 bases. CDR1 and CDR2 (germline): LGHNA, YNFKEQ. This CDR3 is 17 amino acids long. J lost 5 bases, V lost 0 bases, and 13 bases had no gene match. CDR3 coding DNA: TGTGCCAGCAGCCAAGATGTTGTGGCTAGCGGAAAGGACGAGCAGTACTTC. As protein: CASSQDVVASGKDEQYF.

This chain joins TRBV11-3 and TRBJ1-1; D is uncertain. Deletions cut 1 base from V and 7 bases from J, with 7 bases between. From germline, CDR1 is SGHNT and CDR2 YENEEA. The CDR3 has 12 amino acids. The CDR3 bases are TGTGCCAGCAGCTTAGTGGATATTGAAGCTTTCTTT. This gives the protein CASSLVDIEAFF.

The chain couples TRBV7-9 to TRBJ2-3; 9 bases are shared with TRBD1. The germline V gene encodes CDR1 SEHNR and CDR2 FQNEAQ (reference sequence). The CDR3 contains 19 residues. V shed 1 base, J shed 4 bases, and the junction held 15 bases outside the gene matches. CDR3 DNA: TGTGCCAGCAGCTTAGTTGGACCTGCTGGGGACAGGGAGGCAGATACGCAGTATTTT. This gives the protein CASSLVGPAGDREADTQYF.